This TCR beta chain was captured by sequencing in a study of regulatory T cells in long-lasting Graves disease. This CDR3 contains 14 residues. Looked up from germline, CDR1 is SEHNR and CDR2 is FQNEAQ (reference sequence). The V end lost 4 bases, the J end lost 4 bases, and 11 bases lay between the germline ends. General study results and limits: Preferential use of TRBV28, TRBJ1-2 and TRBJ2-5 was seen in persistent disease.

The time point here: persistent/refractory GD, antithyroid drugs over 5 years with positive TRAb. After RNA was extracted from PBMCs, the TCR library was made from it. As regards this clonotype: Its antigen is unknown.

Assembly of TCR beta libraries relied on iRepertoire HTBI primers together with Arm-PCR of CDR3 regions. TCRdb re-analysed the multiplex PCR reads in MiXCR, keeping a single row per CDR3 protein. The sample shows more than 350,000 distinct CDR3 sequences, roughly a fifth of them seen only once. The sequencing used peripheral blood mononuclear cells (PBMCs), collected when the disease was refractory, from a patient treated with antithyroid drugs. This TCR derives from a female donor with Graves disease. V is TRBV7-9 and J is TRBJ2-1; tentative D call: TRBD1 (5 bases). The CDR3 nucleotides read TGTGCCAGCAGCTCCTCGTGGACATACAATGAGCAGTTCTTC. Protein: CASSSSWTYNEQFF. Drawing the rest from reference TRBV7-9 and TRBJ2-1, the complete variable domain is DTGVSQNPRHKITKRGQNVTFRCDPISEHNRLYWYRQTLGQGPEFLTYFQNEAQLEKSRLLSDRFSAERPKGSFSTLEIQRTEQGDSAMYLCASSSSWTYNEQFFGPGTRLTVL.